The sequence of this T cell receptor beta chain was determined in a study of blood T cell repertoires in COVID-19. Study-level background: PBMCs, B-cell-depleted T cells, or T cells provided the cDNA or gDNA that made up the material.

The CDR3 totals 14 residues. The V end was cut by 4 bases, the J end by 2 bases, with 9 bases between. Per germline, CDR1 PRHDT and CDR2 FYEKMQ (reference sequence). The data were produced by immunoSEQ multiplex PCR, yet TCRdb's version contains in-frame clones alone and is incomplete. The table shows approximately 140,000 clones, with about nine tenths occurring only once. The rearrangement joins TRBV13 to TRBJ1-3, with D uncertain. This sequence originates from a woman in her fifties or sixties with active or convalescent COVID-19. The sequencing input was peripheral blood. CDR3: CASSSRHTGNTIYF. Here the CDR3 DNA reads TGTGCCAGCAGCTCCCGACACACTGGAAACACCATATATTTT.